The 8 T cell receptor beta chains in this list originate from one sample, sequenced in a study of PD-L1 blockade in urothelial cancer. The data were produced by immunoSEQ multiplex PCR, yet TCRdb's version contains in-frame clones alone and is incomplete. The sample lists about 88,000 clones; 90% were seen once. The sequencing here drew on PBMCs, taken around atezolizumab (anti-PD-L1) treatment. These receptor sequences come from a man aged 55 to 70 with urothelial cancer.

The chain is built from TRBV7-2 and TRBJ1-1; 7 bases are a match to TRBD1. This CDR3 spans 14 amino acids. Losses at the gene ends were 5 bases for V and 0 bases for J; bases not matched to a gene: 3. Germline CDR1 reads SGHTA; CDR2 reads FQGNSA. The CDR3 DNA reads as TGTGCCAGCAGCCCGGACAGGCTGAACACTGAAGCTTTCTTT. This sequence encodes CASSPDRLNTEAFF.

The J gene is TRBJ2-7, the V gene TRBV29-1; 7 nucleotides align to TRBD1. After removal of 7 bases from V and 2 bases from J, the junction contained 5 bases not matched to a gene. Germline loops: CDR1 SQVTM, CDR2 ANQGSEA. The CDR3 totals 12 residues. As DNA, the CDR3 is TGCAGCGCCAAAGGGACAGCCTACGAGCAGTACTTC. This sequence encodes CSAKGTAYEQYF.

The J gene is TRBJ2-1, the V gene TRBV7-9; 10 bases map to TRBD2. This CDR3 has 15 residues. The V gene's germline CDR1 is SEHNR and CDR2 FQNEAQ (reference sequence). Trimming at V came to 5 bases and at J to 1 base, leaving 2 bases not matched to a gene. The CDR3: CASSHSGGSYNEQFF. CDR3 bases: TGTGCCAGCAGCCATAGCGGGGGGTCCTACAATGAGCAGTTCTTC.

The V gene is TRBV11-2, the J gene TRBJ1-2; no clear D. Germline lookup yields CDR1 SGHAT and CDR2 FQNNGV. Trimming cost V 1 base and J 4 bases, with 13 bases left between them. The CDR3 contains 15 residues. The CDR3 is CASSLGVSTSYGYTF. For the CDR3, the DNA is TGTGCCAGCAGCTTAGGCGTCAGCACTAGCTATGGCTACACCTTC.

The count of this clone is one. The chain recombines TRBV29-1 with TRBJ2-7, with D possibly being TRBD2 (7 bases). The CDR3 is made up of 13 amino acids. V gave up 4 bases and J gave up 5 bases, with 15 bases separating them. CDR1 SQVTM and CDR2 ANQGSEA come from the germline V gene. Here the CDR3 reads CSVVGGRGNEQYF. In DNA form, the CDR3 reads TGCAGCGTTGTGGGTGGGAGGGGGAACGAGCAGTACTTC.

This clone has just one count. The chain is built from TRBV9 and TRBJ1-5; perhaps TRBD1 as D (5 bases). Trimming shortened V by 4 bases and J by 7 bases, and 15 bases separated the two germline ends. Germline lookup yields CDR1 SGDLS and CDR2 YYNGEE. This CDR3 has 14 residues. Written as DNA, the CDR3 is TGTGCCAGCAGCTCCGGGGGTCCACGGCAGCCCCAGCATTTT. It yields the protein CASSSGGPRQPQHF.

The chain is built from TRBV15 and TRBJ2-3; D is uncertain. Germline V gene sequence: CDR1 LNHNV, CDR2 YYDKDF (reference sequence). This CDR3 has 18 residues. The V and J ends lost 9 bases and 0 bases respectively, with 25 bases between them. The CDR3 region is CATQGPAGPDTSTDTQYF. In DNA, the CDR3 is TGTGCCACGCAAGGTCCGGCAGGCCCTGATACTAGCACAGATACGCAGTATTTT.

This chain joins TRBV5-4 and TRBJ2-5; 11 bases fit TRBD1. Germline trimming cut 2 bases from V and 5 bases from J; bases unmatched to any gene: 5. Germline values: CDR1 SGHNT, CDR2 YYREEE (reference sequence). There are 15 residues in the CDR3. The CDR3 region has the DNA TGTGCCAGCAGCTTTGGACAGGGGGCCTCGGAGACCCAGTACTTC. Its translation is CASSFGQGASETQYF.